This is a list of T cell receptor beta chains from one sample in a study of T cells in Graves' hyperthyroidism and ophthalmopathy. MiXCR, run by TCRdb on the multiplex PCR reads, gives a single entry per CDR3 protein. The repertoire holds more than 500,000 distinct CDR3 sequences, with 35% to 55% as singletons. Sequenced input: peripheral blood or thyroid tissue (not recorded which). All receptors come from an adult woman with Graves' disease, either hyperthyroidism or ophthalmopathy (not recorded which). CDR3s include the opening cysteine and the closing phenylalanine or tryptophan. Each record gives: J gene, CDR3 length, D gene, clone size, V gene, CDR3 DNA, CDR3 protein. A D gene is named only where the DNA matches it firmly. Clone size is not always given. Where it is, it says once, few, many or a class for expanded clones.

TRBJ2-5 | 12 | - | many | TRBV20-1 | TGCAATTTCGAGGGGCCCCAAGAGACCCAGTACTTC | CNFEGPQETQYF
TRBJ2-5 | 16 | TRBD2 | - | TRBV7-9 | TGTGCCAGCAGCTTACCGGCGGGGGAAGCACAAGAGACCCAGTACTTC | CASSLPAGEAQETQYF
TRBJ1-6 | 15 | - | - | TRBV2 | TGTGCCAGCAGGCCTATATCCTCAGGTGGTTCACCCCTCCACTTT | CASRPISSGGSPLHF
TRBJ2-7 | 19 | TRBD1 | many | TRBV2 | TGTGCCAGCAGTGAGCAGTTCGGACAGGGCTCGTTGGATTATTACGAGCAGTACTTC | CASSEQFGQGSLDYYEQYF
TRBJ2-2 | 14 | TRBD2 | - | TRBV20-1 | TGCAGTGCTAGTAGCGGGTCGGGTGCCGGGGAGCTGTTTTTT | CSASSGSGAGELFF
TRBJ2-5 | 15 | TRBD1 | - | TRBV5-1 | TGCGCCAGCAGCTGGGGACAGGGGGCTAGGGAGACCCAGTACTTC | CASSWGQGARETQYF
TRBJ1-5 | 13 | - | - | TRBV20-1 | TGCAGTGCTAGGGCAGGGCATGGTCAGCCCCAGCATTTT | CSARAGHGQPQHF
TRBJ2-7 | 16 | TRBD1 | few | TRBV11-1 | TGTGCCAGCAGCTCTGGCCGGGACAGGGGGCCGCGCGAGCAGTACTTC | CASSSGRDRGPREQYF
TRBJ1-1 | 11 | - | many | TRBV24-1 | TGTGCCACCAGTGACGGGGTACGGGCTTTCTTT | CATSDGVRAFF
TRBJ1-2 | 13 | - | many | TRBV12-3/TRBV12-4 | TGTGCCAGCAGTTTTAATAATTTCGATGGCTACACCTTC | CASSFNNFDGYTF
TRBJ1-3 | 14 | - | many | TRBV3-1 | TGTGCCAGCAGCCATCCCGAACGTGGAAACACCATATATTTT | CASSHPERGNTIYF
TRBJ1-3 | 14 | TRBD1 | - | TRBV29-1 | TGCAGCGTCGCTGACAGGGGCTCTGGAAACACCATATATTTT | CSVADRGSGNTIYF
TRBJ2-7 | 16 | TRBD2 | - | TRBV27 | TGTGCCAGCAGTTCCCCCCGGACTAGCGGGAGTAACGAGCAGTACTTC | CASSSPRTSGSNEQYF
TRBJ2-7 | 13 | - | - | TRBV2 | TGTGCCAGCAGTGAACAGGGTTTCAACGAGCAGTACTTC | CASSEQGFNEQYF
TRBJ2-6 | 16 | - | many | TRBV12-3/TRBV12-4 | TGTGCCAGCAGCCACGAGTTAGCGGCTGGGGCCAACGTCCTGACTTTC | CASSHELAAGANVLTF
TRBJ2-2 | 14 | - | few | TRBV29-1 | TGCAGCGTTGGGACACAGGTGAACACCGGGGAGCTGTTTTTT | CSVGTQVNTGELFF
TRBJ1-1 | 18 | TRBD1 | many | TRBV7-9 | TGTGCCAGCAGCGCCCAGACAGGGGCGTCCGCATTGAACACTGAAGCTTTCTTT | CASSAQTGASALNTEAFF
TRBJ1-5 | 15 | - | many | TRBV7-9 | TGTGCCAGCAGCTTAGCGGGACTCAGCAATCAGCCCCAGCATTTT | CASSLAGLSNQPQHF
TRBJ1-2 | 15 | - | many | TRBV18 | TGTGCCAGCTCACCATCGGGGGCCGTCGACTATGGCTACACCTTC | CASSPSGAVDYGYTF
TRBJ2-3 | 14 | - | few | TRBV5-1 | TGCGCCAGCAGCTTGGCCGCACAAACAGATACGCAGTATTTT | CASSLAAQTDTQYF
TRBJ1-2 | 16 | TRBD1 | - | TRBV5-1 | TGCGCCAGCAGCCACAGGACAGGGGGCGAGGGCTATGGCTACACCTTC | CASSHRTGGEGYGYTF
TRBJ1-1 | 19 | - | - | TRBV9 | TGTGCCAGCAGCTTTAAGGCGGGAGGGGGACACTTAAAGAACACTGAAGCTTTCTTT | CASSFKAGGGHLKNTEAFF
TRBJ2-5 | 13 | TRBD2 | once | TRBV29-1 | TGCAGCCTTACGTCCAGGCGGGAGGAGACCCAGTACTTC | CSLTSRREETQYF
TRBJ2-5 | 12 | - | many | TRBV10-3 | TGTGCCACCGAGCGCAGGGAAGAGACCCAGTACTTC | CATERREETQYF
TRBJ2-2 | 16 | TRBD2 | many | TRBV7-8 | TGTGCCAGCAGCTTAGTAAGAGCGGGAGAACACGGGGAGCTGTTTTTT | CASSLVRAGEHGELFF
TRBJ2-7 | 14 | TRBD1 | - | TRBV19 | TGTGCCAGTAGTATCGGGACAGGTCCTTACGAGCAGTACTTC | CASSIGTGPYEQYF
TRBJ2-7 | 12 | - | - | TRBV2 | TGTGCCAGCAAAATAGACTCAGGGGATCAGTACTTC | CASKIDSGDQYF
TRBJ1-1 | 12 | - | once | TRBV30 | TGTGCCTGGAGTGTCGGTAGCACTGGAGCTTTCTTT | CAWSVGSTGAFF
TRBJ1-2 | 12 | - | - | TRBV7-9 | TGTGCCAGCAGTCCGGGGGACCATGGCTACACCTTC | CASSPGDHGYTF
TRBJ2-2 | 14 | - | - | TRBV11-2 | TGTGCCAGCAGCTTCTCGGAGAACACCGGGGAGCTGTTTTTT | CASSFSENTGELFF
TRBJ1-5 | 14 | - | - | TRBV15 | TGTGCCACTACAGCCATAGACAGCAGTCAGCCCCAGCATTTT | CATTAIDSSQPQHF
TRBJ1-5 | 15 | TRBD1 | many | TRBV28 | TGTGCCAGCATTGGGGGACAGGGCTCGGGTCAGCCCCAGCATTTT | CASIGGQGSGQPQHF
TRBJ1-5 | 10 | - | - | TRBV29-1 | TGCAGCGTTTGGGTTCCGCCCCAGCATTTT | CSVWVPPQHF
TRBJ1-6 | 14 | - | few | TRBV30 | TGTGCCTGGAATAATGGGGGCTATAATTCACCCCTCCACTTT | CAWNNGGYNSPLHF
TRBJ2-7 | 14 | - | many | TRBV10-3 | TGTGCCATCAGTGAACAACGGGGCTCCTACGAGCAGTACTTC | CAISEQRGSYEQYF
TRBJ2-6 | 18 | - | - | TRBV11-2 | - | CASSLGGPLHFGANVLTF
TRBJ1-1 | 13 | - | once | TRBV20-1 | TGCAGTGCTGAATACAGGGTGAACACTGAAGCTTTCTTT | CSAEYRVNTEAFF